The 21 T cell receptor beta chains presented below share a single source sample, sequenced in a study of cytomegalovirus exposure and HLA in healthy donors. Amplification used 60 Vbeta primers and 13 Jbeta primers. The method was immunoSEQ multiplex PCR; TCRdb's version includes in-frame clones alone and lacks a portion of them. The sample lists some 90,000 clones, about 70% occurring once. Sequencing was done on a sample of PBMCs. These receptor sequences come from a man aged 55 to 70 in good health and CMV-seronegative.

V usage is TRBV11-2 and J usage is TRBJ2-2, with 8 nucleotides matching TRBD2. CDR1 SGHAT and CDR2 FQNNGV come from the germline V gene. J gave up 3 bases and V 5 bases, and 11 bases lay outside the gene matches. The CDR3 extends over 17 amino acids. This CDR3 reads CASSAAGWRGDTGELFF. CDR3 sequence (DNA): TGTGCCAGCAGCGCGGCGGGTTGGCGGGGGGACACCGGGGAGCTGTTTTTT.

This clone showed up just a few times. The V call is TRBV6-5, the J call TRBJ1-6, with D perhaps matching TRBD1 (6 bases). CDR3 length: 14 residues. The germline gives CDR1 MNHEY, CDR2 SVGAGI. Trimming took off 5 bases at V and 9 bases at J, with 14 bases between the two ends. For the CDR3, the DNA is TGTGCCAGCAGTGACAGGTGGAGTTCTTCACCCCTCCACTTT. Translated, it gives CASSDRWSSSPLHF.

Only a few counts were recorded for this clone. The J gene is TRBJ2-5, the V gene TRBV19; 9 bases match TRBD1. The V and J ends lost 10 bases and 14 bases, in that order; junction bases with no gene match: 17. In germline, CDR1 is LNHDA, CDR2 SQIVND (reference sequence). The CDR3 consists of 13 residues. In DNA, the CDR3 is TGTGCCACTGGGACAGGGAATTCAGAAGGTCTCTACTTC. Its translation is CATGTGNSEGLYF.

V gene TRBV28 combines with J gene TRBJ1-5; 8 nucleotides align to TRBD1. In germline, CDR1 is MDHEN, CDR2 SYDVKM. The CDR3 consists of 14 residues. Trimming removed 7 bases from V and 7 bases from J; junction bases left unmatched: 9. Here the CDR3 reads CASTMDRAGQPQHF. Here the CDR3 DNA reads TGTGCCAGCACCATGGACAGGGCGGGCCAGCCCCAGCATTTT. The full variable domain, in which reference TRBV28 and TRBJ1-5 provide the parts outside the CDR3, is DVKVTQSSRYLVKRTGEKVFLECVQDMDHENMFWYRQDPGLGLRLIYFSYDVKMKEKGDIPEGYSVSREKKERFSLILESASTNQTSMYLCASTMDRAGQPQHFGDGTRLSIL.

The chain recombines TRBV9 with TRBJ2-5; 11 nucleotides line up with TRBD2. Trimming cost V 4 bases and J 3 bases; bases outside gene matches: 8. The CDR3 is made up of 16 amino acids. Germline V CDR1 and CDR2: SGDLS, YYNGEE. The CDR3 coding sequence is TGTGCCAGCAGCCCTCACCCGGGACTAGCGGAAGAGACCCAGTACTTC. Residues: CASSPHPGLAEETQYF.

The chain carries TRBV19 and TRBJ2-2, with D tentatively TRBD2 (5 bases). The CDR3 runs to 15 residues. Germline V gene data show CDR1 as LNHDA and CDR2 as SQIVND (reference sequence). The germline V and J ends were trimmed by 5 bases and 0 bases, with 10 bases remaining between them. The CDR3 is CASSFWETNTGELFF. The DNA for the CDR3 is TGTGCCAGTAGTTTTTGGGAGACGAACACCGGGGAGCTGTTTTTT.

The chain joins TRBV10-3 to TRBJ2-2; 10 bases are a match to TRBD2. CDR1 and CDR2 (germline): ENHRY, SYGVKD. CDR3 length equals 17 residues. After removal of 3 bases from V and 3 bases from J, the junction contained 7 bases not matched to a gene. The CDR3 bases are TGTGCCATCAGTGATACGGGACTAGCGACCGACACCGGGGAGCTGTTTTTT. Translating it yields CAISDTGLATDTGELFF.

The chain is built from TRBV11-3 and TRBJ2-5; weak D call: TRBD2 (5 bases). V was trimmed by 4 bases and J by 4 bases, leaving 10 bases between them. CDR3 length: 13 residues. CDR1 is SGHNT, CDR2 YENEEA, per germline. This chain's CDR3 is CASSSMAGETQYF. CDR3 sequence (DNA): TGTGCCAGCAGCTCCATGGCGGGAGAGACCCAGTACTTC.

This clone appeared a single time. The chain uses TRBV27 and TRBJ2-3; 8 nucleotides align to TRBD1. The J segment lost 4 bases and the V segment lost 6 bases, leaving 9 bases of the junction unmatched. The CDR3 has 15 residues. Germline V gene lookup returns CDR1 MNHEY and CDR2 SMNVEV (reference sequence). The CDR3: CASSSTGASPDTQYF. CDR3 sequence (DNA): TGTGCCAGCAGCTCGACAGGGGCAAGCCCAGATACGCAGTATTTT.

The V call is TRBV6-5, the J call TRBJ2-5, with D possibly being TRBD1 (8 bases). The assigned J gene may be wrong: the sequence end matches TRBJ2-7 better. The CDR3 sequence is 14 residues long. Germline CDR1 reads MNHEY; CDR2 reads SVGAGI. For the CDR3, the DNA is TGTGCCAGCAGTTTACAGGGGGGAGGGTACGAGCAGTACTTC. This encodes CASSLQGGGYEQYF.

The rearrangement joins TRBV5-1 to TRBJ1-3, with 9 positions matching TRBD1. CDR3 length: 16 amino acids. Per germline, CDR1 SGHRS and CDR2 YFSETQ. The V segment lost 3 bases and the J segment 4 bases; nucleotides outside the gene matches: 8. The chain's CDR3 is CASSWTGVRSGNTIYF. CDR3 sequence (DNA): TGCGCCAGCAGCTGGACAGGGGTTCGATCCGGAAACACCATATATTTT.

The chain recombines TRBV6-5 with TRBJ1-2; 7 nucleotides agree with TRBD1. This CDR3 is 13 amino acids long. V lost 6 bases and J lost 4; bases outside the gene matches: 5. Per germline, CDR1 MNHEY and CDR2 SVGAGI. The CDR3, as DNA: TGTGCCAGCAGAACAGGGGTGGGCTATGGCTACACCTTC. Residues: CASRTGVGYGYTF.

The J gene is TRBJ1-1, the V gene TRBV5-1; TRBD1 aligns across 9 bases. The junction had 10 bases not matched to a gene; V was cut back by 1 base and J by 0 bases. Germline loops: CDR1 SGHRS, CDR2 YFSETQ. The CDR3 totals 18 residues. CDR3 sequence: CASSLPTGGLSMNTEAFF. The CDR3 DNA is TGCGCCAGCAGCTTGCCTACAGGGGGCTTGTCGATGAACACTGAAGCTTTCTTT. Full variable domain (outside the CDR3, taken from reference TRBV5-1 and TRBJ1-1): KAGVTQTPRYLIKTRGQQVTLSCSPISGHRSVSWYQQTPGQGLQFLFEYFSETQRNKGNFPGRFSGRQFSNSRSEMNVSTLELGDSALYLCASSLPTGGLSMNTEAFFGQGTRLTVV.

This chain uses TRBV7-9 with TRBJ2-1; D may be TRBD2 (5 bases). V was cut by 1 base and J by 9 bases, with 7 bases left in between. Germline V gene sequence: CDR1 SEHNR, CDR2 FQNEAQ (reference sequence). CDR3 length: 12 amino acids. CDR3 in amino acids: CASSLGTAEQFF. The CDR3 DNA is TGTGCCAGCAGCTTAGGGACTGCTGAGCAGTTCTTC.

V gene TRBV28 combines with J gene TRBJ1-1, with D perhaps matching TRBD1 (6 bases). Trimming removed 8 bases from V and 5 bases from J, with 18 bases in between. Germline V gives CDR1 MDHEN, CDR2 SYDVKM. The CDR3 loop spans 14 amino acids. The CDR3 loop reads CASFPQTGSTEAFF. CDR3 DNA: TGTGCCAGCTTCCCCCAGACAGGCAGTACTGAAGCTTTCTTT.

The chain links TRBV25-1 to TRBJ1-1; D is uncertain. Looked up from germline, CDR1 is MGHDK and CDR2 is SYGVNS. The CDR3 consists of 14 residues. Trimming shortened V by 7 bases and J by 4 bases, and 16 bases separated the two germline ends. In nucleotides, the CDR3 is TGTGCCAGCACGGGAATTTTTGCGAGCACTGAAGCTTTCTTT. The encoded protein is CASTGIFASTEAFF. The variable domain in full, completed from reference TRBV25-1 and TRBJ1-1, reads EADIYQTPRYLVIGTGKKITLECSQTMGHDKMYWYQQDPGMELHLIHYSYGVNSTEKGDLSSESTVSRIRTEHFPLTLESARPSHTSQYLCASTGIFASTEAFFGQGTRLTVV.

The V call is TRBV9, the J call TRBJ1-4, with 8 bases lining up with TRBD1. V lost 3 bases and J lost 0; bases outside the gene matches: 10. Germline CDR1 is SGDLS and CDR2 is YYNGEE. This CDR3 has 18 residues. The CDR3 here is CASSAGTGMGATNEKLFF. The CDR3 nucleotides are TGTGCCAGCAGCGCTGGGACAGGTATGGGGGCAACTAATGAAAAACTGTTTTTT.

The chain uses TRBV5-4 and TRBJ1-5; D is perhaps TRBD1 (5 bases). The CDR3 has 14 amino acids. The V and J ends lost 4 bases and 3 bases respectively, with 11 bases between them. CDR1 is SGHNT, CDR2 YYREEE, per germline (reference sequence). The CDR3 spells CASSAQGINQPQHF. The CDR3 DNA is TGTGCCAGCAGCGCGCAGGGAATCAATCAGCCCCAGCATTTT.

The chain combines TRBV28 with TRBJ1-6; possible D gene TRBD1, 5 bases. Trimming removed 5 bases at V and 14 bases at J, with 16 bases between. Germline V CDR1 and CDR2: MDHEN, SYDVKM. This CDR3 spans 13 amino acids. This CDR3 reads CASSLHPRGTLHF. As DNA, the CDR3 is TGTGCCAGCAGTCTCCACCCACGGGGGACCCTCCACTTT.

V usage is TRBV4-2 and J usage is TRBJ2-1; no clear D. CDR1 is LGHNA, CDR2 YNFKEQ, per germline. V was cut by 0 bases and J by 10 bases, with 16 bases left in between. The CDR3 extends over 15 amino acids. Here the CDR3 DNA reads TGTGCCAGCAGCCAAGATCTTGCGGCTGCGTGGGAGCAGTTCTTC. Its protein is CASSQDLAAAWEQFF.

This CDR3 is CASSPRQGAHSEAFF. CDR3 nucleotide sequence: TGCGCCAGCAGCCCCCGACAGGGGGCGCACTCTGAAGCTTTCTTT. The V call is TRBV4-3, the J call TRBJ1-1, with TRBD1 identical over 10 bases. CDR1 is LGHNA and CDR2 is YSLEER in the germline V gene. V lost 4 bases and J lost 6; bases outside the gene matches: 8. There are 15 residues in the CDR3.